One T cell receptor beta chain is described in this entry. The germline gives CDR1 SGHRS, CDR2 YFSETQ. With 4 bases clipped from V and 2 bases from J, the junction kept 7 bases outside the gene matches. The CDR3 is made up of 16 amino acids. This table comes from immunoSEQ multiplex PCR, and its TCRdb copy is limited to in-frame clones, with some not included. The data hold about 89,000 clones, with over 75% observed a single time. This sample is part of a study of control samples from healthy donors and cancer patients. This clonotype was sampled from a woman aged 40-49 years in good health. The chain joins TRBV5-1 to TRBJ2-7; 12 nucleotides align to TRBD2. The sequencing input was blood. CDR3 region: CASSLAGGPSTYEQYF. The CDR3 DNA reads as TGCGCCAGCAGCCTAGCGGGGGGGCCCTCTACCTACGAGCAGTACTTC.